This T cell receptor (beta chain) was found in a study of blood T cell repertoires in COVID-19. CDR1 DFQATT and CDR2 SNEGSKA come from the germline V gene (reference sequence). The CDR3 runs to 11 residues. The method was immunoSEQ multiplex PCR; TCRdb's version includes in-frame clones alone and lacks a portion of them. The sample yields about 69,000 clones, around 83% seen once. The receptor comes from a woman of 80 years or more with acute or convalescent COVID-19. The sample comprised peripheral blood. The V and J genes are TRBV20-1 and TRBJ2-1; no firm D call. The CDR3 bases are TGCAGCTCAGGATTACACAATGAGCAGTTCTTC. Its translation is CSSGLHNEQFF.